The clone carrying this TCR beta chain was seen at least ten times. The antigen is undetermined. The sample is drawn from a study of T cells after yellow fever vaccination. Study-wide findings and caveats: The study noted that FACS-sorted repertoires could contain abundant clonotypes contaminating from the bulk population. On re-exposure, the response was weaker but peaked faster, at day 5 versus 15.

TCRdb reprocessed the 5' RACE reads via MiXCR and lists one record per CDR3 protein. Among 110,000 or so distinct CDR3 sequences, around 7.2% were seen once, and the ten largest hold around 2.6%. From germline, CDR1 is KGHSH and CDR2 LQKENI. This CDR3 spans 14 amino acids. V dropped 3 bases and J dropped 8; count of bases not matched to a gene: 4. Sequencing was performed on CD4+ T cells sorted from PBMCs, taken roughly 45 days after the first yellow fever vaccination. The V and J genes are TRBV18 and TRBJ2-5, with TRBD1 identical over 12 bases. The clonotype originates from a man between 18 and 35 years old who received the YFV17D yellow fever vaccine. DNA of the CDR3: TGTGCCAGCTCACCCCCGGGACAGGGGGCCACCCAGTACTTC. This gives the protein CASSPPGQGATQYF.